Sequencing of this TCR beta chain was carried out in a study of OX40 agonist ivuxolimab in advanced cancers. Overall study: The drug used for patients, ivuxolimab, was an agonistic anti-OX40 (CD134) antibody. All patients had ivuxolimab intravenously every 2 weeks at 0.01 to 10 mg/kg. Earlier treatment with anti-PD-1, anti-PD-L1 or anti-CTLA-4 was permitted, and 35% to 40% had received some. Study-level points and caveats: Those patients achieving a partial response at 0.1-3.0 mg/kg showed among the lowest clonal expansion.

Regarding this clone: Its target is unknown.

In germline, CDR1 is MNHNS, CDR2 SASEGT. This CDR3 spans 14 amino acids. V shed 2 bases and J shed 6 bases, with 10 bases lying between them. The data were produced by immunoSEQ multiplex PCR, yet TCRdb's version contains in-frame clones alone and is incomplete. The sample shows some 80,000 clones, 75% to 90% of them seen only once. The rearrangement links TRBV6-1 to TRBJ1-4, with D perhaps TRBD1 (5 bases). This TCR was sampled from an adult with an advanced solid tumor such as melanoma, head and neck, liver or kidney cancer. The material was CD4+ or CD8+ T cells sorted from blood, obtained in a trial of the OX40 agonist ivuxolimab. As DNA, the CDR3 is TGTGCCAGCAGTGAAAAAAGGGGCGATGAAAAACTGTTTTTT. Translation: CASSEKRGDEKLFF.